A single T cell receptor (beta chain) is shown here with its context. Its antigen is unknown. No much larger clone exists at a distance of one base, and base qualities are not known. Only healthy Caucasian donors were included. Three pairs of female monozygotic twins, all aged about 18 to 30 years, made up the twin cohort. Peripheral blood mononuclear cells were the source from which RNA for the TCR libraries was isolated. Looking up the germline V gene (reference sequence) yields CDR1 MNHEY and CDR2 SMNVEV. V is cut by 3 bases and J by 8 bases, and the space between the germline ends is 11 bases. The CDR3, from cysteine to phenylalanine, totals 13 residues. This entry keeps only the CDR3 DNA: 39 bases, framed from base 1. This sample is part of a study of identical twins (dated by TCRdb to 2015 to 2016). In the study overall: TCR alpha and beta repertoires from monozygotic twins, unrelated adults of various ages and cord blood were deep-sequenced to test whether fetal clonotypes persist. To rule out contamination, replicate twin experiments were performed at different times with different library preparation protocols.

The study at large found these results: Because the same donors could not be followed over many years, the conclusions relied on cross-sectional statistical analysis. Abundant cord blood beta clonotypes carried fewer insertions; young adult naive repertoires showed a weaker similar trend, while memory repertoires showed none. In beta out-of-frame sequences, excess twin sharing was weaker, because having fewer shared sequences lowered the signal-to-noise ratio. Compared with coincidental sharing between unrelated individuals, an excess of low generation-probability sequences was observed among out-of-frame TCR alpha sequences shared between twins. In monozygotic twins, recombination models systematically underestimated out-of-frame TCR alpha sharing, but the models matched the sharing seen between unrelated individuals. Zero-insertion analyses could be partly confounded by invariant T cells such as MAIT and iNKT, though diverse VJ usage argued against such confounding for most clonotypes.

The library was prepared using 5' RACE. Sequenced using an Illumina HiSeq 2000. Template switching introduced a universal primer binding site; the final cDNA contained a unique molecular identifier, enabling accurate counting of TCR cDNA molecules. Specific primers in the conserved constant-segment region were used to synthesize first-strand cDNA for TCR alpha and beta chains. To control for contamination, every cDNA library was double barcoded, receiving both a SMART-Mk sample barcode and Illumina barcodes. TruSeq adapter sequences along with Illumina sample barcodes were introduced in two successive PCR steps. TCR alpha and beta cDNA libraries were sequenced on the Illumina HiSeq platform with custom primers. Per the original workflow: MiGEC was used to process raw reads and extract unique molecular identifiers, and MiXCR was used to find CDR3 positions. Recombination models were inferred per individual with the repgenHMM and IGoR tools using an EM algorithm. The tcR package in R was used for shared clonotype analysis, with sharing normalized by the product of cloneset sizes. To study raw recombination without the effects of thymic and clonal selection, out-of-frame nonproductive sequences were analyzed. TCRdb trimmed public reads at Q25 via fastp, called clones via MiXCR and kept in-frame beta chains. Each CDR3 protein gets just one entry, which takes the most common genes and DNA from the rows behind it. The V and J calls were determined by TCRdb, not by the authors. Here the sample has about 720,000 distinct CDR3 sequences; approximately 18% occur a single time. The ten largest clones capture about an eighth of the sample.

The sample was also linked to a second study, of T cells expressing NK-cell markers. From that second study: In sorted CD3+CD56+NKG2C+, CD3+CD56+NKG2C- and CD3+CD56-NKG2C+ T-cell subsets from several donors, TCR beta-chain repertoires were profiled. Among the eight sequenced donors, seven were HCMV-seropositive and one was HCMV-seronegative. To restrict sorting to alphabetaTCR-expressing T cells, an anti-gammadeltaTCR antibody was added in several experiments. In six donors, the dominant CD3+CD56+NKG2C+ clonotypes were among the top 10 CD8+ clonotypes and accounted for roughly 1.0-8% of CD8+ T cells. Those dominant clonotypes were again the most abundant among CD3+CD56-NKG2C+ cells in a few donors, at roughly 28.3-65%. Whether the expanded NKG2C-expressing T cell clones were specific for HCMV antigens remained unclear. Randomly selected healthy volunteers, three men and five women, were used as the eight sequenced donors. A commercial ELISA kit detecting HCMV-specific IgG in serum was used to determine HCMV serostatus. For six donors, bulk peripheral blood T-cell repertoires were also sequenced from unsorted PBMC. MIGEC was used to demultiplex reads and group the reads by UMI, and MiTCR was used to assemble and quantify clonotypes. Only TCR cDNA sequences supported by at least two reads were kept to exclude erroneous sequences. Downstream repertoire analysis used the tcR package, and clonotypes were matched across fractions by CDR3 nucleotide sequence plus V segment. VDJmatch was used to annotate antigen specificity against VDJdb, with one amino acid substitution in CDR3 allowed.

This TCR was recovered from a woman in her late teens or twenties in good health. The receptor chain draws on TRBV27 and TRBJ2-1, with no confident D gene call. Input material: PBMCs. The nucleotide sequence reads as follows: TGTGCCAGCAGTTTCTCCCCCTGGGATGAGCAGTTCTTC. Translation gives CASSFSPWDEQFF.